The 27 T cell receptor beta chains reported below all come from one sample, sequenced in a study of T cell clonotyping in hematopoietic cell transplantation. Using immunoSEQ multiplex PCR, the repertoire was profiled, and TCRdb retains in-frame clones only, with some absent. The data contain 65,000 to 75,000 clones, 90% to 95% of them singletons. Sequenced sample: peripheral blood mononuclear cells. The receptors were sampled from a man aged 50-59 years in good health. Some clones in this sample may be carry-over from other donors' samples.

This chain links TRBV11-2 with TRBJ1-1; 7 positions agree with TRBD1. There are 14 residues in the CDR3. The J segment lost 3 bases and the V segment lost 5 bases, leaving 6 bases of the junction unmatched. Germline V lookup: CDR1 SGHAT, CDR2 FQNNGV. The CDR3 sequence is CASSVGQSYTEAFF. As DNA, the CDR3 is TGTGCCAGCAGCGTGGGACAGTCCTACACTGAAGCTTTCTTT.

Only a few counts were recorded for this clone. The chain uses TRBV4-2 and TRBJ1-2; TRBD1 might be the D (5 bases). The V end was cut by 2 bases, the J end by 5 bases, with 21 bases between. The CDR3 has 17 amino acids. Germline V gene data show CDR1 as LGHNA and CDR2 as YNFKEQ. This chain's CDR3 is CASSQRISQTDAYGYTF. CDR3 sequence (DNA): TGTGCCAGCAGCCAACGCATTAGCCAGACAGATGCATATGGCTACACCTTC.

Turning to this clone: It is unclear where the CDR3 begins or ends on the DNA, so no DNA is shown, and the CDR3 is as TCRdb lists it. The chain couples TRBV28 to TRBJ2-7; TRBD1 is the table's D call, not checked against the DNA. The CDR3 has 17 residues if both end residues are counted. Germline V lookup: CDR1 MDHEN, CDR2 SYDVKM. Here the CDR3 reads CASSFRARVGVAYEQYF.

The V call is TRBV14, the J call TRBJ2-2; D is unresolved. With 4 bases removed from V and 1 base from J, the gap between germline ends came to 7 bases. The germline V gene has CDR1 SGHDN and CDR2 FVKESK. The CDR3 has 14 residues. The CDR3, as DNA: TGTGCCAGCAGCCCCTGGGGGAACACCGGGGAGCTGTTTTTT. As protein: CASSPWGNTGELFF.

The V gene is TRBV7-9, the J gene TRBJ2-7; a weak D match, TRBD2 (6 bases). V gave up 6 bases and J gave up 0 bases, with 21 bases separating them. The CDR3 is 17 residues long. CDR1 is SEHNR, CDR2 FQNEAQ, per germline (reference sequence). The CDR3 nucleotides are TGTGCCAGCAGTCGTTCAAGGGGCGGGATCCACTCCTACGAGCAGTACTTC. It encodes CASSRSRGGIHSYEQYF.

The chain combines TRBV7-9 with TRBJ2-7; D might be TRBD1 (6 bases). The length of the CDR3 is 14 residues. In germline, CDR1 is SEHNR, CDR2 FQNEAQ (reference sequence). The V and J ends lost 3 bases and 5 bases respectively, with 14 bases between them. CDR3 coding DNA: TGTGCCAGCAGCTTCCAGGGGTCTATCGACGAGCAGTACTTC. It encodes CASSFQGSIDEQYF.

This clone showed up just once. The V call is TRBV11-2, the J call TRBJ2-7; 7 nucleotides agree with TRBD1. Germline-derived CDR1 and CDR2 are SGHAT and FQNNGV. Trimming took 3 bases from V and 3 from J; bases not matched to a gene: 14. This CDR3 region has 17 residues. The CDR3 loop reads CASSFLGGYTGDYEQYF. In DNA form, the CDR3 reads TGTGCCAGCAGCTTTTTGGGCGGATATACAGGGGACTACGAGCAGTACTTC.

This clone was observed once. The V call is TRBV18, the J call TRBJ2-7, with 7 bases lining up with TRBD2. V lost 4 bases and J lost 1; bases outside the gene matches: 7. Germline V gene lookup returns CDR1 KGHSH and CDR2 LQKENI. The CDR3 is 15 amino acids. The CDR3 coding sequence is TGTGCCAGCTCACAGGGGACTATCGGGTCCTACGAGCAGTACTTC. The encoded protein is CASSQGTIGSYEQYF. Together with reference TRBV18 and TRBJ2-7, the CDR3 gives the full variable domain: NAGVMQNPRHLVRRRGQEARLRCSPMKGHSHVYWYRQLPEEGLKFMVYLQKENIIDESGMPKERFSAEFPKEGPSILRIQQVVRGDSAAYFCASSQGTIGSYEQYFGPGTRLTVT.

The V call is TRBV28, the J call TRBJ1-5; 7 bases are shared with TRBD1. Looked up from germline, CDR1 is MDHEN and CDR2 is SYDVKM. The CDR3 has 17 amino acids. V lost 5 bases to trimming and J lost 0 bases; unmatched junction nucleotides: 10. The CDR3: CASSIDRVRNSNQPQHF. CDR3 sequence (DNA): TGTGCCAGCAGTATTGACAGGGTAAGGAATAGCAATCAGCCCCAGCATTTT.

This clone was counted once. V gene TRBV11-2 combines with J gene TRBJ2-6; no clear D. CDR3 length: 11 residues. Trimming stripped 1 base from V and 12 bases from J, with 4 bases between. Germline CDR1 reads SGHAT; CDR2 reads FQNNGV. CDR3 coding DNA: TGTGCCAGCAGCTTAGGTCCCGTCCTGACTTTC. Protein product: CASSLGPVLTF.

The chain is built from TRBV25-1 and TRBJ1-2; no definite D call. Germline V gene data show CDR1 as MGHDK and CDR2 as SYGVNS. The CDR3 extends over 13 amino acids. Trimming removed 7 bases from V and 3 bases from J, with 12 bases in between. The CDR3 loop reads CASTRVRYYGYTF. The CDR3 DNA reads as TGTGCCAGCACCCGAGTTAGATACTATGGCTACACCTTC.

The chain uses TRBV28 and TRBJ1-5; 11 positions match TRBD1. Germline V CDR1 and CDR2: MDHEN, SYDVKM. The CDR3 is 16 amino acids. Trimming cost V 9 bases and J 0 bases; bases outside gene matches: 7. DNA of the CDR3: TGTGCCAGTAGCGGACAGGGGGCTTATAGCAATCAGCCCCAGCATTTT. Amino acid sequence: CASSGQGAYSNQPQHF.

The gene calls are TRBV6-5 and TRBJ2-7; 11 bases match TRBD1. V gave up 2 bases and J gave up 5 bases; unmatched junction bases: 2. The germline V gene has CDR1 MNHEY and CDR2 SVGAGI. The CDR3 is made up of 14 amino acids. The CDR3 DNA sequence: TGTGCCAGCAGTTACAGGACAGGGGGCAACGAGCAGTACTTC. Its translation is CASSYRTGGNEQYF.

V and J are TRBV28 and TRBJ1-1, with unresolved D. There are 13 residues in the CDR3. Germline CDR1 is MDHEN and CDR2 is SYDVKM. V was cut by 8 bases and J by 0 bases, with 10 bases left in between. The CDR3 loop reads CASVSDVNTEAFF. DNA for the CDR3: TGTGCCAGCGTATCGGACGTGAACACTGAAGCTTTCTTT.

The rearrangement links TRBV1 to TRBJ1-5; the table's D call, TRBD1, has no DNA check behind it. TRBV1 is flagged as a pseudogene. There are 19 residues in the CDR3. DNA for the CDR3: TGCACCAGCAGCCAACCGCGGTGGGCAGGGCGAGCTGGAAATCAGCCCCAGCATTTT. It yields the protein CTSSQPRWAGRAGNQPQHF.

This chain joins TRBV14 and TRBJ2-7, with D unresolved. The CDR3 spans 12 residues. The germline gives CDR1 SGHDN, CDR2 FVKESK. The V and J ends lost 4 bases and 3 bases respectively, with 7 bases between them. CDR3 loop: CASSRHVYEQYF. CDR3 coding DNA: TGTGCCAGCAGCCGACACGTCTACGAGCAGTACTTC.

The rearrangement uses TRBV29-1 and TRBJ2-1, with D possibly being TRBD2 (6 bases). V dropped 6 bases and J dropped 2 bases, with 23 bases sitting between them. The CDR3 runs to 17 residues. The germline gives CDR1 SQVTM, CDR2 ANQGSEA. This chain's CDR3 is CSVNSGGLASPYNEQFF. The CDR3 DNA reads as TGCAGCGTAAATTCTGGGGGACTCGCTTCCCCCTACAATGAGCAGTTCTTC.

CDR3 nucleotides: TGTGCCAGCGCCACACAGGGTACTGAAGCTTTCTTT. Its protein is CASATQGTEAFF. The chain combines TRBV28 with TRBJ1-1; tentative D call: TRBD1 (6 bases). CDR1 is MDHEN and CDR2 is SYDVKM in the germline V gene. V lost 8 bases, J lost 5 bases, and 12 bases lay in between. This CDR3 is built from 12 residues.

This chain connects TRBV6-1 to TRBJ2-3, with TRBD2 matching 11 bases. V dropped 4 bases and J dropped 2; count of bases not matched to a gene: 11. This CDR3 region has 18 residues. CDR1 and CDR2 from the germline V gene are MNHNS and SASEGT. The CDR3 nucleotides are TGTGCCAGCAGTGGGGCTAGCGGGGGGCCCACCCCCACAGATACGCAGTATTTT. Amino acids: CASSGASGGPTPTDTQYF.

The V call is TRBV7-9, the J call TRBJ1-2; no firm D call. Trimming left V 4 bases short and J 4 bases short, with 13 bases between. CDR3 length: 14 residues. Germline values: CDR1 SEHNR, CDR2 FQNEAQ (reference sequence). The CDR3: CASSSTEVSYGYTF. Written as DNA, the CDR3 is TGTGCCAGCAGCTCCACCGAGGTCTCCTATGGCTACACCTTC. The full variable domain, rest sourced from reference TRBV7-9 and TRBJ1-2, is DTGVSQNPRHKITKRGQNVTFRCDPISEHNRLYWYRQTLGQGPEFLTYFQNEAQLEKSRLLSDRFSAERPKGSFSTLEIQRTEQGDSAMYLCASSSTEVSYGYTFGSGTRLTVV.

The genes are TRBV7-6 and TRBJ1-3, with D uncertain. V was shortened by 5 bases and J by 4 bases, with 12 bases between the two germline ends. This CDR3 has 14 residues. Germline loops: CDR1 SGHVS, CDR2 FNYEAQ. CDR3 nucleotide sequence: TGTGCCAGCAGCCCCAGCGGTAGCGGAAACACCATATATTTT. It yields the protein CASSPSGSGNTIYF.

The chain recombines TRBV7-9 with TRBJ1-2, with D possibly TRBD1 on 5 matching bases. V lost 5 bases, J lost 0 bases, and 16 bases lay in between. Per germline, CDR1 SEHNR and CDR2 FQNEAQ (reference sequence). CDR3 length equals 16 residues. CDR3 region: CASSPIREISNYGYTF. DNA for the CDR3: TGTGCCAGCAGCCCCATCAGGGAGATCTCTAACTATGGCTACACCTTC.

The V call is TRBV19, the J call TRBJ1-2, with D unresolved. CDR3 length equals 14 residues. V dropped 3 bases and J dropped 8 bases, with 16 bases sitting between them. CDR1 and CDR2 (germline): LNHDA, SQIVND (reference sequence). The CDR3 loop is CASSIPLPTRGYTF. As DNA, the CDR3 is TGTGCCAGTAGTATCCCCCTCCCCACGAGAGGCTACACCTTC.

The gene calls are TRBV19 and TRBJ1-5; D unresolved. The germline V gene has CDR1 LNHDA and CDR2 SQIVND (reference sequence). This CDR3 has 13 amino acids. Trimming removed 7 bases at V and 0 bases at J, with 7 bases between. The CDR3 reads CASISDSNQPQHF. The CDR3 nucleotides read TGTGCCAGTATTTCAGATAGCAATCAGCCCCAGCATTTT.

The chain joins TRBV30 to TRBJ2-1, with 11 bases matching TRBD2. CDR3 length equals 12 residues. Trimming at V came to 7 bases and at J to 9 bases, leaving 5 bases not matched to a gene. CDR1 and CDR2 from the germline V gene are GTSNPN and SVGIG (reference sequence). For the CDR3, the DNA is TGTGCCTACACTAGCGGGAGTACTGAGCAGTTCTTC. Amino acids: CAYTSGSTEQFF.

V gene TRBV9 combines with J gene TRBJ2-2; no reliable D call. V shed 0 bases and J shed 5 bases, with 11 bases lying between them. Germline values: CDR1 SGDLS, CDR2 YYNGEE. The CDR3 consists of 15 residues. The CDR3 region has the DNA TGTGCCAGCAGCGTAGGCGTAGTCCCAACCGGGGAGCTGTTTTTT. It yields the protein CASSVGVVPTGELFF.

The V gene is TRBV5-5, the J gene TRBJ1-1; D gene unclear. Trimming left V 1 base short and J 0 bases short, with 10 bases between. The CDR3 is 15 residues long. CDR1 and CDR2 from the germline V gene are SGHKS and YYEKEE (reference sequence). The CDR3 nucleotides are TGTGCCAGCAGCTTGATTCCAGGCGTGAACACTGAAGCTTTCTTT. Protein sequence: CASSLIPGVNTEAFF.